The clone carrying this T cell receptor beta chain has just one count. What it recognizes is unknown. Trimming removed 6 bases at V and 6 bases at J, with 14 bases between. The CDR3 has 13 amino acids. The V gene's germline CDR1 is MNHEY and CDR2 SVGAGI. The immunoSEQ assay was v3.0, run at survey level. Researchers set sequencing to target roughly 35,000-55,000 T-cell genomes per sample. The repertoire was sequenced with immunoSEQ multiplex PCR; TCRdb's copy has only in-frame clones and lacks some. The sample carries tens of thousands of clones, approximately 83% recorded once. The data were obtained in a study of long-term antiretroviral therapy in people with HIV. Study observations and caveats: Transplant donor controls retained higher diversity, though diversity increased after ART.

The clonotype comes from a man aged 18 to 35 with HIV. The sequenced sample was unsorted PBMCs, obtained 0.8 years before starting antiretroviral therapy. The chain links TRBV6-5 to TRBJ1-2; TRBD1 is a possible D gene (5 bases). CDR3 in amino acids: CASRTDRNHGYTF. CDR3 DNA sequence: TGTGCCAGCAGAACTGACAGAAATCATGGCTACACCTTC.